This is a list of T cell receptor beta chains from one sample in a study of blood T cell repertoires in COVID-19. Some clones are missing from TCRdb's copy, which holds only in-frame ones; the method was immunoSEQ multiplex PCR. The table shows under 300,000 clones, with 91% occurring only once. What was sequenced was PBMCs or T cells enriched from blood (not recorded which). Source of these receptors: a human donor in a cohort exposed to, infected with or recovered from COVID-19 (not recorded which). The donor label of this sample is uncertain. CDR3s include the opening cysteine and the closing phenylalanine or tryptophan. D genes are given only for firm matches. Expanded clones get a size class; other rows say once, few or many, or leave the size out.

J | D | V | size | DNA | CDR3
TRBJ1-3 | . | TRBV2 | . | TGTGCCAGCACCAGCTCTGGAAACACCATATATTTT | CASTSSGNTIYF
TRBJ2-7 | TRBD1 | TRBV6-4 | . | TGTGCCAGAGAACAGGGGGCAGGGTACGAGCAGTACTTC | CAREQGAGYEQYF
TRBJ1-1 | . | TRBV12-3/TRBV12-4 | . | TGTGCCAGCAGTTGGGGAGCTCCGGCTTTCTTT | CASSWGAPAFF
TRBJ2-7 | . | TRBV29-1 | . | TGCAGCGTTGCACACCAGTCTTACGAGCAGTACTTC | CSVAHQSYEQYF
TRBJ1-1 | TRBD1 | TRBV7-8 | . | TGTGCCAGCAGCTTTCTGACAGGGGATACGAACACTGAAGCTTTCTTT | CASSFLTGDTNTEAFF
TRBJ2-7 | . | TRBV5-4 | . | TGTGCCAGCAGCCGGGCAGCCCCGGGAAACGAGCAGTACTTC | CASSRAAPGNEQYF
TRBJ2-5 | TRBD2 | TRBV7-9 | . | TGTGCCAGCAGCTTGGGAGGGGAAGAGACCCAGTACTTC | CASSLGGEETQYF
TRBJ2-7 | . | TRBV7-3 | . | TGTGCCAGCAGCTTAGCGGGATCGGGAGAGCAGTACTTC | CASSLAGSGEQYF
TRBJ1-5 | TRBD1 | TRBV30 | . | TGTGCCTGGAGTGTAACAGGGGGGGTTCAGCCCCAGCATTTT | CAWSVTGGVQPQHF
TRBJ1-2 | TRBD1 | TRBV19 | . | TGTGCCAGTAAGGGGACAGACTATGGCTACACCTTC | CASKGTDYGYTF
TRBJ1-6 | . | TRBV3-1/TRBV3-2 | . | TGTGCCAGCAGCCAATCGGGGGGATCCCTCCACTTT | CASSQSGGSLHF
TRBJ2-1 | . | TRBV12-5 | . | TGTGCTAGTGGTTTGACTCAGGGGAGAAATGAGCAGTTCTTC | CASGLTQGRNEQFF
TRBJ2-2 | . | TRBV7-8 | . | TGTGCCAGCAGCTTACCCGCGGAATCCGGGGAGCTGTTTTTT | CASSLPAESGELFF
TRBJ1-1 | . | TRBV7-8 | . | TGTGCCAGCAGCTTAGAAGGACAGATCACTGAAGCTTTCTTT | CASSLEGQITEAFF
TRBJ1-6 | TRBD1 | TRBV27 | once | TGTGCCACCCGCCCTTACCGGGACAGTAATTCACCCCTCCACTTT | CATRPYRDSNSPLHF
TRBJ2-1 | TRBD1 | TRBV7-2 | . | TGTGCCAGCAGCTTAGCTTACAGGGGGTCCTACAATGAGCAGTTCTTC | CASSLAYRGSYNEQFF
TRBJ1-2 | TRBD1 | TRBV5-6 | . | TGTGCCAGCAGCCCGACAGGGATTCGCTATGGCTACACCTTC | CASSPTGIRYGYTF
TRBJ1-3 | . | TRBV5-1 | . | TGCGCCAGCAGCTTGGCCCCGGCTGGAAACACCATATATTTT | CASSLAPAGNTIYF
TRBJ2-5 | TRBD1 | TRBV18 | . | TGTGCCAGCTACGCACAGGGGGCACCCGGAGAGACCCAGTACTTC | CASYAQGAPGETQYF
TRBJ1-5 | . | TRBV15 | few | TGTGCCACCAGCAGGTTACAGGGTCCCAATCAGCCCCAGCATTTT | CATSRLQGPNQPQHF
TRBJ2-4 | TRBD2 | TRBV6-2/TRBV6-3 | . | TGTGCCAGCACCCCCCCGGGACTAGCGGCCAAAAACATTCAGTACTTC | CASTPPGLAAKNIQYF
TRBJ2-1 | . | TRBV7-6 | few | TGTGCCAGCAGCTCCCAGGTGGGCGGGTTCTCCTACAATGAGCAGTTCTTC | CASSSQVGGFSYNEQFF
TRBJ2-5 | . | TRBV5-4 | . | TGTGCCAGCAGCTTGCCAGGGCAAGAGACCCAGTACTTC | CASSLPGQETQYF
TRBJ1-4 | . | TRBV3-1/TRBV3-2 | . | TGTGCCAGCAGCCAAGATCCGGGAAGGTCAACTAATGAAAAACTGTTTTTT | CASSQDPGRSTNEKLFF
TRBJ2-7 | . | TRBV3-1/TRBV3-2 | . | TGTGCCAGCAGCCAAGTGAGTAGCTCCTACGAGCAGTACTTC | CASSQVSSSYEQYF
TRBJ2-5 | . | TRBV24-1 | . | TGTGCCACCAGTGACCCGCGGGGCGCCGCAGAGACCCAGTACTTC | CATSDPRGAAETQYF
TRBJ1-4 | TRBD1 | TRBV10-3 | few | TGTGCCACCACCCAGGAGGGGGGGACAGGGGTCGAAAAACTGTTTTTT | CATTQEGGTGVEKLFF
TRBJ2-3 | TRBD2 | TRBV28 | . | TGTGCCAGCAGCAGCTCCGGGACTAGCGGCCCTAGCACAGATACGCAGTATTTT | CASSSSGTSGPSTDTQYF
TRBJ1-1 | . | TRBV2 | . | TGTGCCAGCACCAGGTGGAACACTGAAGCTTTCTTT | CASTRWNTEAFF
TRBJ2-5 | . | TRBV4-1 | once | TGCGCCAGCAGCGCCCCTCTAGTTCCACAAGAGACCCAGTACTTC | CASSAPLVPQETQYF
TRBJ1-2 | TRBD1 | TRBV9 | . | TGTGCCAGCAGCTTTTGGGACAGATTATATGGCTACACCTTC | CASSFWDRLYGYTF
TRBJ2-2 | . | TRBV27 | . | TGTGCCAGCAGTCCCGCCACCCGGGTTAGAAACACCGGGGAGCTGTTTTTT | CASSPATRVRNTGELFF
TRBJ1-6 | . | TRBV30 | . | TGTGCCTGGACCCAAAGGAGGGTCGGGGCGAATTCACCCCTCCACTTT | CAWTQRRVGANSPLHF
TRBJ2-5 | TRBD2 | TRBV7-8 | . | TGTGCCAGCAGCTTATCTAGCGGGGGGGCATTGGAGACCCAGTACTTC | CASSLSSGGALETQYF
TRBJ1-2 | . | TRBV2 | . | TGTGCCAGCCGACTTCTAGGACAGCCGAACTATGGCTACACCTTC | CASRLLGQPNYGYTF
TRBJ2-1 | TRBD2 | TRBV14 | few | TGTGCCAGCAGCCAGGAAGTAGCGGGGAGGTACAATGAGCAGTTCTTC | CASSQEVAGRYNEQFF
TRBJ1-1 | . | TRBV18 | . | TGTGCCAGCTCACCAAAGGGAGGGAACACTGAAGCTTTCTTT | CASSPKGGNTEAFF
TRBJ2-3 | TRBD1 | TRBV7-9 | . | TGTGCCAGCAGCTTAGCGATTTTAGGACAGGGGGCGAACACAGATACGCAGTATTTT | CASSLAILGQGANTDTQYF
TRBJ2-7 | TRBD2 | TRBV29-1 | . | TGCAGCGTTGACGCTAGCGGGGAACCCTACGAGCAGTACTTC | CSVDASGEPYEQYF
TRBJ2-7 | TRBD2 | TRBV7-9 | . | TGTGCCAGCAGCTTAGGACTAGCGGGGGGGTTTGAGCAGTACTTC | CASSLGLAGGFEQYF
TRBJ1-1 | . | TRBV5-4 | . | TGTGCCAGCAGCTACAGGGTAAGCACTGAAGCTTTCTTT | CASSYRVSTEAFF
TRBJ1-1 | TRBD1 | TRBV4-3 | once | TGCGCCAGCAGCCACAGGGGGGCGGACACTGAAGCTTTCTTT | CASSHRGADTEAFF
TRBJ1-1 | . | TRBV2 | . | TGTGCCAGCAGCGCTCCTCGACAGTCGGACGTGAACACTGAAGCTTTCTTT | CASSAPRQSDVNTEAFF
TRBJ2-7 | . | TRBV4-2 | . | TGTGCCAGCAGCCAAGGATTCGCTACGTCTTTAGAATCCTACGAGCAGTACTTC | CASSQGFATSLESYEQYF
TRBJ2-5 | TRBD2 | TRBV27 | . | TGTGCCAGCAGTTTGGGACTAGCCCCGAGGGAGACCCAGTACTTC | CASSLGLAPRETQYF
TRBJ2-3 | . | TRBV25-1 | once | TGTGCCAGCAGTGCTTCCCTGGAAGGGGCAGATACGCAGTATTTT | CASSASLEGADTQYF
TRBJ2-5 | TRBD1 | TRBV3-1/TRBV3-2 | once | TGTGCCAGCAGCACCAAAATGACAGGGAGAACCCAAGAGACCCAGTACTTC | CASSTKMTGRTQETQYF
TRBJ2-3 | TRBD1 | TRBV6-5 | . | TGTGCCAGCAGTTCCCGACAGGGGAGAACAGATACGCAGTATTTT | CASSSRQGRTDTQYF
TRBJ1-3 | . | TRBV10-3 | . | TGTGCCGCGTCCCTCGCCTCCTCTGGAAACACCATATATTTT | CAASLASSGNTIYF
TRBJ1-2 | . | TRBV6-5 | . | TGTGCCAGCAGTTCAGGGACTTCTAACTATGGCTACACCTTC | CASSSGTSNYGYTF
TRBJ1-2 | . | TRBV9 | . | TGTGCCAGCAGCGTAGGAGGCAGGGTCGGCTACACCTTC | CASSVGGRVGYTF
TRBJ2-5 | TRBD2 | TRBV19 | . | TGTGCCAGTAGTACTCTCTCCCTAGCGGGGGGATGGGAGACCCAGTACTTC | CASSTLSLAGGWETQYF